There are a few counts of the clone carrying this T cell receptor (beta chain). Amplification targeted TCR beta CDR3 regions from RNA transcripts. The HTBI set primed first-round TCR CDR3 RT-PCR. TCRdb reanalysed the multiplex PCR reads using MiXCR and keeps one entry per CDR3 protein. Of more than 550,000 distinct CDR3 sequences in the sample, about 17% are singletons; the top ten hold approximately 16%. These data are taken from a study of T cells in Graves' hyperthyroidism and ophthalmopathy. The V gene's germline CDR1 is MNHNS and CDR2 SASEGT. V was clipped by 9 bases and J by 1 base, with 12 bases between them. The CDR3 spans 14 residues.

Material for sequencing was blood. V is TRBV6-1 and J is TRBJ2-2, with D unclear. This TCR was recovered from a woman in her 50s with Graves' hyperthyroidism that later progressed to Graves' ophthalmopathy. The chain's CDR3 is CASVQEMNTGELFF. DNA for the CDR3: TGTGCCAGTGTTCAGGAGATGAACACCGGGGAGCTGTTTTTT.